Below, 21 T cell receptor beta chains from the same sample are listed, as sequenced in a study of OX40 agonist ivuxolimab in advanced cancers. TCRdb's copy holds only in-frame clones and misses some; the assay was immunoSEQ multiplex PCR. The table includes approximately 70,000 clones, about 85% detected once. Here the sequenced sample was CD4+ or CD8+ T cells sorted from blood, taken in a trial of the OX40 agonist ivuxolimab. All receptors derive from an adult with an advanced solid tumor such as melanoma, head and neck, liver or kidney cancer.

The chain links TRBV19 to TRBJ2-7, with 8 nucleotides matching TRBD1. Germline loops: CDR1 LNHDA, CDR2 SQIVND (reference sequence). The CDR3 runs to 16 residues. V was clipped by 4 bases and J by 4 bases; unmatched bases: 12. The CDR3 coding sequence is TGTGCCAGTAGTAGCGCGCAGGGGGCTTATGGTTACGAGCAGTACTTC. Protein sequence: CASSSAQGAYGYEQYF.

The J gene is TRBJ1-2, the V gene TRBV10-3, with D unclear. Germline V gene lookup returns CDR1 ENHRY and CDR2 SYGVKD. CDR3 length: 13 residues. V shed 11 bases and J shed 3 bases, with 16 bases lying between them. The CDR3 reads CAVNRDTDYGYTF. The CDR3 nucleotides read TGTGCCGTTAACAGAGACACCGACTATGGCTACACCTTC.

Written as DNA, the CDR3 is TGTGCCAGCAGCGCTGGGACAGGGGCCTACAATGAGCAGTTCTTC. Amino acids: CASSAGTGAYNEQFF. The chain has TRBV7-6 and TRBJ2-1; 10 nucleotides match TRBD1. This CDR3 comprises 15 residues. V lost 5 bases, J lost 2 bases, and 3 bases stayed unmatched. Germline loops: CDR1 SGHVS, CDR2 FNYEAQ.

This sequence joins TRBV5-4 and TRBJ2-7, with 9 bases identical to TRBD2. Germline trimming cut 4 bases from V and 7 bases from J; bases unmatched to any gene: 15. The CDR3 has 16 amino acids. Germline lookup yields CDR1 SGHNT and CDR2 YYREEE (reference sequence). CDR3 amino acids: CASSLDASGALREQYF. CDR3 bases: TGTGCCAGCAGCCTAGACGCTAGCGGGGCCCTGAGGGAGCAGTACTTC.

A word on this clone: This sample also contains other DNA sequences that code for the same CDR3. The CDR3, as DNA: TGCGCCAGCAGCTTCGGAGGGGGGGGGAGCACTGAAGCTTTCTTT. Translating gives CASSFGGGGSTEAFF. The chain links TRBV5-1 to TRBJ1-1; tentative D call: TRBD1 (6 bases). Germline CDR1 SGHRS, CDR2 YFSETQ. V was shortened by 2 bases and J by 4 bases, with 15 bases between the two germline ends. This CDR3 is 15 amino acids long.

The V call is TRBV6-6, the J call TRBJ2-7; D gene ambiguous. The CDR3 runs to 15 residues. Germline CDR1 is MNHNY and CDR2 is SVGAGI (reference sequence). Trimming took off 4 bases at V and 2 bases at J, with 15 bases between the two ends. The CDR3 DNA sequence: TGTGCCAGCAGTTCTCACTCGACAAAAACCTACGAGCAGTACTTC. Encoded protein: CASSSHSTKTYEQYF.

The rearrangement links TRBV25-1 to TRBJ1-3; TRBD1 matches 7 bases. V dropped 3 bases and J dropped 4; count of bases not matched to a gene: 6. The germline V gene encodes CDR1 MGHDK and CDR2 SYGVNS. This CDR3 is built from 15 residues. The CDR3 reads CASSEEGALGNTIYF. For the CDR3, the DNA is TGTGCCAGCAGTGAGGAGGGGGCGCTCGGAAACACCATATATTTT.

The chain is built from TRBV6-5 and TRBJ2-7, with 9 bases that match TRBD1. This CDR3 region has 13 residues. V shed 4 bases and J 7 bases; nucleotides not matched to a gene: 5. Germline CDR1 MNHEY, CDR2 SVGAGI. Here the CDR3 DNA reads TGTGCCAGCAGTTCCGGGACAGGGTTTGAGCAGTACTTC. Encoded protein: CASSSGTGFEQYF.

The chain is built from TRBV19 and TRBJ1-2; unclear D gene. The V gene's germline CDR1 is LNHDA and CDR2 SQIVND (reference sequence). This CDR3 comprises 16 residues. V lost 0 bases, J lost 4 bases, and 15 bases lay in between. CDR3: CASSIEPSGRSYGYTF. The CDR3 DNA is TGTGCCAGTAGTATAGAGCCCTCCGGGCGGAGCTATGGCTACACCTTC.

The rearrangement uses TRBV5-4 and TRBJ2-3, with 8 bases identical to TRBD2. This CDR3 comprises 16 residues. Germline V gene data show CDR1 as SGHNT and CDR2 as YYREEE (reference sequence). V was pared by 3 bases and J by 3 bases, with 9 bases of the junction left unmatched. In DNA form, the CDR3 reads TGTGCCAGCAGCTCCGCCACACAGCGGGGGACAGATACGCAGTATTTT. Its protein product is CASSSATQRGTDTQYF.

The chain combines TRBV14 with TRBJ2-1, with 7 positions matching TRBD2. With V trimmed by 11 bases and J by 2 bases, 15 bases remained unmatched. The CDR3 runs to 16 residues. Germline V gene sequence: CDR1 SGHDN, CDR2 FVKESK. CDR3 sequence (DNA): TGTGCCTGTCGCTCCGGGGAGCGGGGCGCCTACAATGAGCAGTTCTTC. Translation gives CACRSGERGAYNEQFF.

This chain links TRBV11-2 with TRBJ2-7, with D perhaps given as TRBD1 or TRBD2 (5 bases each). The CDR3 is made up of 13 amino acids. V was shortened by 2 bases and J by 6 bases, with 11 bases between the two germline ends. The germline gives CDR1 SGHAT, CDR2 FQNNGV. CDR3 residues: CASSLRDLREQYF. The CDR3 region has the DNA TGTGCCAGCAGCTTACGGGACCTTCGCGAGCAGTACTTC.

V gene TRBV13 combines with J gene TRBJ2-1; 8 nucleotides align to TRBD2. This CDR3 is built from 16 residues. The germline gives CDR1 PRHDT, CDR2 FYEKMQ (reference sequence). The trim removed 5 bases at V and 0 bases at J, leaving 6 bases unmatched. In DNA form, the CDR3 reads TGTGCCAGCAGCCCTCGGGGGGGGAGCTCCTACAATGAGCAGTTCTTC. This encodes CASSPRGGSSYNEQFF.

The chain joins TRBV30 to TRBJ2-1; TRBD1 aligns across 11 bases. The trim removed 7 bases at V and 5 bases at J, leaving 7 bases unmatched. CDR1 GTSNPN and CDR2 SVGIG come from the germline V gene (reference sequence). This CDR3 is built from 14 residues. CDR3 residues: CASRRDRGNNEQFF. The CDR3 nucleotides are TGTGCCTCACGCCGGGACAGGGGGAACAATGAGCAGTTCTTC. The variable domain in full, completed from reference TRBV30 and TRBJ2-1, reads SQTIHQWPATLVQPVGSPLSLECTVEGTSNPNLYWYRQAAGRGLQLLFYSVGIGQISSEVPQNLSASRPQDRQFILSSKKLLLSDSGFYLCASRRDRGNNEQFFGPGTRLTVL.

The V and J genes are TRBV7-8 and TRBJ1-4; tentatively, D is TRBD1 (5 bases). The V gene's germline CDR1 is SGHVS and CDR2 FQNEAQ. The length of the CDR3 is 15 residues. Trimming took 5 bases from V and 5 from J, leaving 15 bases between them. The CDR3 is CASSPRDRGNEKLFF. In DNA, the CDR3 is TGTGCCAGCAGCCCCCGGGACCGCGGAAATGAAAAACTGTTTTTT.

This clone turned up a few times. The chain combines TRBV11-2 with TRBJ1-1; tentatively, D is TRBD1 (5 bases). Trimming took off 4 bases at V and 1 base at J, with 10 bases between the two ends. CDR1 is SGHAT and CDR2 is FQNNGV in the germline V gene. The CDR3 covers 14 residues. The chain's CDR3 is CASSYGHQNTEAFF. CDR3 nucleotides: TGTGCCAGCAGCTACGGACACCAGAACACTGAAGCTTTCTTT.

The chain combines TRBV4-1 with TRBJ1-1; D not certain. The CDR3 loop spans 15 amino acids. Deletions cut 0 bases from V and 1 base from J, with 9 bases between. Germline CDR1 MGHRA, CDR2 YSYEKL. DNA for the CDR3: TGCGCCAGCAGCCAAGATAAACAGCCGAACACTGAAGCTTTCTTT. Its translation is CASSQDKQPNTEAFF.

The sample holds one count of this clone. The CDR3 loop reads CASIAWGEPNTEAFF. The CDR3 bases are TGTGCCAGCATCGCATGGGGAGAACCGAACACTGAAGCTTTCTTT. V usage is TRBV6-6 and J usage is TRBJ1-1, with unresolved D. V was clipped by 7 bases and J by 1 base, with 16 bases between them. The CDR3 covers 15 residues. CDR1 is MNHNY, CDR2 SVGAGI, per germline (reference sequence).

V and J are TRBV5-5 and TRBJ1-4; D call uncertain. CDR3 length equals 15 residues. CDR1 and CDR2 (germline): SGHKS, YYEKEE (reference sequence). The V end was cut by 3 bases, the J end by 3 bases, with 12 bases between. CDR3 in DNA: TGTGCCAGCAGCTCTAGTGGGTTGTCTAATGAAAAACTGTTTTTT. Translation: CASSSSGLSNEKLFF.

This rearrangement joins TRBV7-8 to TRBJ2-7, with 10 bases matching TRBD1. V shed 5 bases, J shed 3 bases, and the junction held 10 bases outside the gene matches. CDR1 and CDR2 from the germline V gene are SGHVS and FQNEAQ. There are 16 residues in the CDR3. CDR3: CASSRSGTGAGYEQYF. In DNA, the CDR3 is TGTGCCAGCAGCCGATCCGGGACAGGGGCTGGCTACGAGCAGTACTTC.

The chain couples TRBV10-3 to TRBJ1-2; TRBD1 might be the D (6 bases). V shed 8 bases and J shed 4 bases, with 20 bases lying between them. The CDR3 loop spans 15 amino acids. Germline assignment: CDR1 ENHRY and CDR2 SYGVKD. CDR3 protein: CAIYSGGGQGYGYTF. Here the CDR3 DNA reads TGTGCCATCTATAGTGGAGGGGGGCAAGGCTATGGCTACACCTTC.